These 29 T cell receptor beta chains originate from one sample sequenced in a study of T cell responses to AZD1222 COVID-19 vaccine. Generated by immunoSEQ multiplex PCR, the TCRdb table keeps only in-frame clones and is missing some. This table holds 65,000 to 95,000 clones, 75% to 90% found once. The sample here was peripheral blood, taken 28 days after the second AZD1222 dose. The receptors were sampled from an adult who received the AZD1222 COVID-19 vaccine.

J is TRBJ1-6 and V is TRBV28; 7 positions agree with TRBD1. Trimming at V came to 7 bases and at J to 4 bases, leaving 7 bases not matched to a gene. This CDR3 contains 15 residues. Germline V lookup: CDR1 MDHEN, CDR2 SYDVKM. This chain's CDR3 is CASTGGTEYNSPLHF. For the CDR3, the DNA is TGTGCCAGCACCGGGGGGACAGAATATAATTCACCCCTCCACTTT.

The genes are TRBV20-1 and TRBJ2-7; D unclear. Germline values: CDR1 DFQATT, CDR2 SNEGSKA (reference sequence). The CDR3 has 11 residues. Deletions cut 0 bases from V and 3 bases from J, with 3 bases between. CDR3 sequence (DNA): TGCAGTGCTAGAGAGGGCTACGAGCAGTACTTC. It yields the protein CSAREGYEQYF.

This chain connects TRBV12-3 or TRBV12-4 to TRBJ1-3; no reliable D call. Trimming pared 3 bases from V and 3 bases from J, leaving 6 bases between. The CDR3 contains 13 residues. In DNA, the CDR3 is TGTGCCAGCAGTTTGAAACTTGGAAACACCATATATTTT. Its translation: CASSLKLGNTIYF.

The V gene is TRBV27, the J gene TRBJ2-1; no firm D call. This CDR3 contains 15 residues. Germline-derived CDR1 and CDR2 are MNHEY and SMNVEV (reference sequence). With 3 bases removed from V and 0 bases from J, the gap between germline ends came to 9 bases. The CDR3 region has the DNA TGTGCCAGCAGTTTCGCGCCGAGCTCCTACAATGAGCAGTTCTTC. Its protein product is CASSFAPSSYNEQFF.

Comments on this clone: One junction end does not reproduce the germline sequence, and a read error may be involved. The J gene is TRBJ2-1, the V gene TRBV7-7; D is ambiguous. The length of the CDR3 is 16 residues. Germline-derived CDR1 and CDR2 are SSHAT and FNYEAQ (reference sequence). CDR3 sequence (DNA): TGTGCTAGCAGCTTCACTGGTTCCGGAAATAACAATGAGCAGTTCTTC. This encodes CASSFTGSGNNNEQFF. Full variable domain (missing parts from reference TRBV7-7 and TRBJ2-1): GAGVSQSPRYKVTKRGQDVTLRCDPISSHATLYWYQQALGQGPEFLTYFNYEAQPDKSGLPSDRFSAERPEGSISTLTIQRTEQRDSAMYRCASSFTGSGNNNEQFFGPGTRLTVL.

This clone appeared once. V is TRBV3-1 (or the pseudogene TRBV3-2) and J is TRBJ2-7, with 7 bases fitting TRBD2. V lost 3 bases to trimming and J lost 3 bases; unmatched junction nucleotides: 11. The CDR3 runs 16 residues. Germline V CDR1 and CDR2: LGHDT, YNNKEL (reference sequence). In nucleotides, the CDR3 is TGTGCCAGCAGCCATTGGGGGGGGGACGGAAACTACGAGCAGTACTTC. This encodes CASSHWGGDGNYEQYF.

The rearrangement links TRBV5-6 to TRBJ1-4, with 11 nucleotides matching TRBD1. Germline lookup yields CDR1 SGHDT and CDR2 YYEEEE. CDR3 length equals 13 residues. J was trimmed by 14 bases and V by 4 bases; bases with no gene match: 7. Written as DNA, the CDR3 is TGTGCCAGCAGCCTCGGGACAGGGGGAGTCCTGTTTTTT. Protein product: CASSLGTGGVLFF. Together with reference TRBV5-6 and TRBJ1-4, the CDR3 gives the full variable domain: DAGVTQSPTHLIKTRGQQVTLRCSPKSGHDTVSWYQQALGQGPQFIFQYYEEEERQRGNFPDRFSGHQFPNYSSELNVNALLLGDSALYLCASSLGTGGVLFFGSGTQLSVL.

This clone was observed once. The CDR3: CASSMGRTVSNQPQHF. DNA of the CDR3: TGTGCCAGTAGTATGGGGCGGACGGTTAGCAATCAGCCCCAGCATTTT. V usage is TRBV19 and J usage is TRBJ1-5, with D possibly being TRBD1 (5 bases). This CDR3 is 16 amino acids long. The V and J ends lost 3 bases and 0 bases respectively, with 12 bases between them. Looked up from germline, CDR1 is LNHDA and CDR2 is SQIVND (reference sequence).

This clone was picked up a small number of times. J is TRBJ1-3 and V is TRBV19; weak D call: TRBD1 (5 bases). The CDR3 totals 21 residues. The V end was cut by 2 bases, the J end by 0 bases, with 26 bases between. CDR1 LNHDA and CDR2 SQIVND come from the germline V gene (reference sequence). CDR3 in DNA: TGTGCCAGTAGTATAAGGGTGCTCCGAGGGACCACCACAGGCTCTGGAAACACCATATATTTT. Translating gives CASSIRVLRGTTTGSGNTIYF.

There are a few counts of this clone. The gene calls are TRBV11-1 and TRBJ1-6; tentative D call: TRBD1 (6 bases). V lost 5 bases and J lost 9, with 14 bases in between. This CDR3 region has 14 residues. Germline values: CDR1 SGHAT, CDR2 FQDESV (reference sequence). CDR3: CASSPEGGGSPLHF. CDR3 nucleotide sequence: TGTGCCAGCAGCCCGGAGGGAGGGGGTTCACCCCTCCACTTT.

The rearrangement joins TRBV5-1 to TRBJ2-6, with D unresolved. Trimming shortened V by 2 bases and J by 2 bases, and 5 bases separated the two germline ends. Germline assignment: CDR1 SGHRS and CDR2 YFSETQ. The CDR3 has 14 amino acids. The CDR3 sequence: CASSFGPGANVLTF. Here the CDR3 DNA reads TGCGCCAGCAGCTTCGGGCCTGGGGCCAACGTCCTGACTTTC.

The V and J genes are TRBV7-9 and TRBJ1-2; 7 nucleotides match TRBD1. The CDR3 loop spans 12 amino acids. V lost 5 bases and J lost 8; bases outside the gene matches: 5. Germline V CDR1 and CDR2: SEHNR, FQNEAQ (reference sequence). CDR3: CASSDRDNGYTF. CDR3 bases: TGTGCCAGCAGCGACAGGGACAACGGCTACACCTTC.

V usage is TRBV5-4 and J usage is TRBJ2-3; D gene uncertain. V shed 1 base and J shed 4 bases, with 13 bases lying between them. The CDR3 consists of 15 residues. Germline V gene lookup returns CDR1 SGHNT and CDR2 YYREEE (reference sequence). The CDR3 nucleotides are TGTGCCAGCAGCTTGCGTAGTGTTAGAGCAGATACGCAGTATTTT. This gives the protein CASSLRSVRADTQYF.

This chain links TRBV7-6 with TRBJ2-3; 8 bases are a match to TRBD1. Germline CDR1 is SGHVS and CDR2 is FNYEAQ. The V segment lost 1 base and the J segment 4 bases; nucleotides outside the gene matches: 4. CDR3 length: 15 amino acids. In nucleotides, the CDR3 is TGTGCCAGCAGCTTAGTAGACAGGGGAGCAGATACGCAGTATTTT. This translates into CASSLVDRGADTQYF.

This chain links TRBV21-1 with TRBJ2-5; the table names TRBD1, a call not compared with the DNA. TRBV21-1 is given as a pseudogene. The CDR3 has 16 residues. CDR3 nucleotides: TGTGCCAGCAGCATACGCCTCGACAGGGCTGGGGAGACCCAGTACTTC. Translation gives CASSIRLDRAGETQYF.

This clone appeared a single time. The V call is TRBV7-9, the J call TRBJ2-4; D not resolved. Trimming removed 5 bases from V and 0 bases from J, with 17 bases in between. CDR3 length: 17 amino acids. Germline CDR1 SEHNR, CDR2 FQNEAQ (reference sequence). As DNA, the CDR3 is TGTGCCAGCAGCCCCCAGGTGGGCGGAGTAGCCAAAAACATTCAGTACTTC. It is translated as CASSPQVGGVAKNIQYF.

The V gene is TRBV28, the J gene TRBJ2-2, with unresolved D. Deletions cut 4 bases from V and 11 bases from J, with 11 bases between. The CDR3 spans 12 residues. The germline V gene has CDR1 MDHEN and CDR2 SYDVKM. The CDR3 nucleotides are TGTGCCAGCAGTTCTAGACTGATCGAGCTGTTTTTT. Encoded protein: CASSSRLIELFF.

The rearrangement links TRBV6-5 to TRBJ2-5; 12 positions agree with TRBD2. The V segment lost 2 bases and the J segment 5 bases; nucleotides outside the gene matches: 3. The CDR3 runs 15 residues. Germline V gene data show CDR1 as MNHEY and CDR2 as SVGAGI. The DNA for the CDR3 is TGTGCCAGCAGTTACCTAGCGGGGGGGCCGGAGACCCAGTACTTC. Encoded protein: CASSYLAGGPETQYF.

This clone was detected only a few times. CDR3 loop: CASSADKTGGVQPQHF. CDR3 DNA sequence: TGTGCCAGCAGTGCCGATAAGACAGGGGGTGTCCAGCCCCAGCATTTT. The chain combines TRBV6-1 with TRBJ1-5; 9 nucleotides match TRBD1. CDR1 MNHNS and CDR2 SASEGT come from the germline V gene. Unmatched junction bases numbered 11, after V lost 4 bases and J lost 7 bases. The CDR3 runs 16 residues.

The CDR3 coding sequence is TGTGCCAGCAGCGCCTCCCGAGGACAGCTCTATGGCTACACCTTC. It codes for CASSASRGQLYGYTF. The chain carries TRBV2 and TRBJ1-2, with D possibly being TRBD1 (6 bases). The length of the CDR3 is 15 residues. Between the trimmed V and J ends, which lost 6 bases and 4 bases, there was a span of 18 bases. CDR1 and CDR2 (germline): SNHLY, FYNNEI.

The CDR3 loop is CASSLFRTDNQPQHF. CDR3 nucleotide sequence: TGTGCCAGCAGTTTATTCCGGACGGACAATCAGCCCCAGCATTTT. J is TRBJ1-5 and V is TRBV27; D not certain. The CDR3 has 15 amino acids. Trimming shortened V by 1 base and J by 3 bases, and 10 bases separated the two germline ends. From germline, CDR1 is MNHEY and CDR2 SMNVEV (reference sequence).

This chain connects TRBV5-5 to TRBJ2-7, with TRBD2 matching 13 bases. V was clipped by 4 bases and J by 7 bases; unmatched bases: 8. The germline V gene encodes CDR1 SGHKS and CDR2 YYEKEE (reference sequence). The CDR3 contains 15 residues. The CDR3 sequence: CASSPLGLAGQEQYF. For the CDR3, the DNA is TGTGCCAGCAGCCCCCTGGGACTAGCGGGGCAAGAGCAGTACTTC.

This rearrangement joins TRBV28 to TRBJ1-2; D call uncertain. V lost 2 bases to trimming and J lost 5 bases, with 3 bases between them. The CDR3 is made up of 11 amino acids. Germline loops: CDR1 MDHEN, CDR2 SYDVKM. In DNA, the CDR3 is TGTGCCAGCAGTTTAGCGTATGGCTACACCTTC. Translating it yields CASSLAYGYTF.

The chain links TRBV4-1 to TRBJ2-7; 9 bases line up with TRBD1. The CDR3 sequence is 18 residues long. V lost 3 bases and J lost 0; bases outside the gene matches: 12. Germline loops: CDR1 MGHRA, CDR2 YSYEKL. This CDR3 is CASSHPIDDRGVSYEQYF. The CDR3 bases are TGCGCCAGCAGCCACCCCATCGACGACAGGGGGGTCTCCTACGAGCAGTACTTC.

CDR3 residues: CASSHIEGSEQYF. Written as DNA, the CDR3 is TGTGCCAGTAGTCATATCGAGGGGAGCGAGCAGTACTTC. V usage is TRBV19 and J usage is TRBJ2-7; D tentatively fits TRBD1 or TRBD2 (5 bases each). Trimming shortened V by 5 bases and J by 6 bases, and 14 bases separated the two germline ends. Germline V gives CDR1 LNHDA, CDR2 SQIVND (reference sequence). The CDR3 spans 13 residues.

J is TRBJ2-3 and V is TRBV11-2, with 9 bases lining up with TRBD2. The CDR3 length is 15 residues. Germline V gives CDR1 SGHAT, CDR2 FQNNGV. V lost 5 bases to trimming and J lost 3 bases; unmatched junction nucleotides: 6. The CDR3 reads CASSPRGGRTDTQYF. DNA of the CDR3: TGTGCCAGCAGCCCGCGGGGGGGCCGGACAGATACGCAGTATTTT.

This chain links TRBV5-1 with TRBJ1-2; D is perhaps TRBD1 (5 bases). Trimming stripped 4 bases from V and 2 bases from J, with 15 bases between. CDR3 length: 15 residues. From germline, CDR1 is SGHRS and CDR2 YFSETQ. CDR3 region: CASSQAEGPNYGYTF. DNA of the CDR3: TGCGCCAGCAGCCAAGCAGAGGGACCGAACTATGGCTACACCTTC. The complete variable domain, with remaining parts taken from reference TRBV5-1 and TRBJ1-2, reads KAGVTQTPRYLIKTRGQQVTLSCSPISGHRSVSWYQQTPGQGLQFLFEYFSETQRNKGNFPGRFSGRQFSNSRSEMNVSTLELGDSALYLCASSQAEGPNYGYTFGSGTRLTVV.

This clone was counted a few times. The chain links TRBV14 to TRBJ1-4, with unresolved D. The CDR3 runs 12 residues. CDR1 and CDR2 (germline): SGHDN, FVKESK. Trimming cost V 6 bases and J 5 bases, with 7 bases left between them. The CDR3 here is CASRTGNEKLFF. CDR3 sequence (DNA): TGTGCCAGCAGAACGGGGAATGAAAAACTGTTTTTT.

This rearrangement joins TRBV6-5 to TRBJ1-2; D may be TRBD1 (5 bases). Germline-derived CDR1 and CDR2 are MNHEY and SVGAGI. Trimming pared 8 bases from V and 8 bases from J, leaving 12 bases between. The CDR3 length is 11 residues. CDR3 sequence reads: CASGGVMGYTF. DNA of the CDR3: TGTGCCAGCGGGGGGGTTATGGGCTACACCTTC.